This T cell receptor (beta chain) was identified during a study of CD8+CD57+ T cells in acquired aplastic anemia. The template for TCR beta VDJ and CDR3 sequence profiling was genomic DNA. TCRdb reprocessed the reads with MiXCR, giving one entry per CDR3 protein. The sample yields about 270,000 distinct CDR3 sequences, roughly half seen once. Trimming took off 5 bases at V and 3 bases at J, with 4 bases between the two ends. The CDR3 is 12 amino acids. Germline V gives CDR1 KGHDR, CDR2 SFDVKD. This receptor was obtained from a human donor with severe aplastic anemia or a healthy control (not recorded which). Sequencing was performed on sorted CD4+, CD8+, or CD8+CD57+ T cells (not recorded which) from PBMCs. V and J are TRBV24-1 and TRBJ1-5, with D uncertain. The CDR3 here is CATSAPNQPQHF. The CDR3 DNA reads TGTGCCACCAGTGCTCCCAATCAGCCCCAGCATTTT.